Following are 3 T cell receptor beta chains from one sample sequenced in a study of shared clonotypes between healthy human individuals (dated by TCRdb to 2018 to 2021). Library prep was done by the immunoSEQ multiplex PCR assay. Not all clones reach the TCRdb copy of this immuneACCESS table, which keeps in-frame sequences only. Checked studies attribute under half of the gap to unresolved V genes and leave the rest unexplained. The sample table lists 170,000 or so clones, about 68% of them with a count of one. The top ten hold 8% to 13% of the sample. Sample: memory CD4+ T cells sorted from blood. The cell subset or site label on this specimen signifies: CD45RA-negative fraction. The source of these receptors is a man aged 25-45 years in good health.

This clone was observed a few times. The chain uses TRBV11-2 and TRBJ2-1; TRBD1 matches 12 bases. V shed 0 bases, J shed 2 bases, and the junction held 2 bases outside the gene matches. This CDR3 is built from 17 residues. From germline, CDR1 is SGHAT and CDR2 FQNNGV. This CDR3 reads CASSLERDRGPYNEQFF. The CDR3, as DNA: TGTGCCAGCAGCTTAGAGAGGGACAGGGGGCCCTACAATGAGCAGTTCTTC.

This chain joins TRBV12-5 and TRBJ1-5; no clear D. The V end lost 2 bases, the J end lost 6 bases, and 8 bases lay between the germline ends. Germline V gene sequence: CDR1 LGHNT, CDR2 FRNRAP. CDR3 length: 13 amino acids. The CDR3 is CASGLNEGQPQHF. The CDR3 nucleotides read TGTGCTAGTGGTTTGAACGAGGGTCAGCCCCAGCATTTT.

This clone was detected only a few times. The chain joins TRBV7-2 to TRBJ2-2; 7 bases agree with TRBD2. Germline CDR1 is SGHTA and CDR2 is FQGNSA. The CDR3 is 15 amino acids. V shed 4 bases, J shed 7 bases, and the junction held 9 bases outside the gene matches. CDR3 nucleotide sequence: TGTGCCAGCAGCTGGCGGGACTACGTTCTCGGGGAGCTGTTTTTT. Encoded protein: CASSWRDYVLGELFF.